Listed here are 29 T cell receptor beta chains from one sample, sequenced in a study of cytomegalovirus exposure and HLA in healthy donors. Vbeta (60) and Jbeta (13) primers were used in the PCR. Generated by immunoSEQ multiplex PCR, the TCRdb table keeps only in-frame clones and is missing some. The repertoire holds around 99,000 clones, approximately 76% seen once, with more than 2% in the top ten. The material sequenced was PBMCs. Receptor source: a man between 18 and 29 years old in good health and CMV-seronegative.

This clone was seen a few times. The CDR3 here is CASSVYGYTEAFF. The CDR3 nucleotides read TGTGCCAGCAGTGTTTACGGGTACACTGAAGCTTTCTTT. This sequence joins TRBV6-1 and TRBJ1-1; D gene unclear. Trimming removed 4 bases at V and 3 bases at J, with 9 bases between. Germline CDR1 MNHNS, CDR2 SASEGT. CDR3 length equals 13 residues.

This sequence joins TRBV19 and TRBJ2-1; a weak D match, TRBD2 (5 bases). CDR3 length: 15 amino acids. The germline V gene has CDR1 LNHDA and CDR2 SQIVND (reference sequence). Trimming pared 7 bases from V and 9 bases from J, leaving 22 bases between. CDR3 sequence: CASTFGVGRFGEQFF. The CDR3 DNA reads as TGTGCCAGTACCTTCGGGGTTGGAAGGTTTGGTGAGCAGTTCTTC. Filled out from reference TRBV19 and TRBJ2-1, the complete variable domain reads DGGITQSPKYLFRKEGQNVTLSCEQNLNHDAMYWYRQDPGQGLRLIYYSQIVNDFQKGDIAEGYSVSREKKESFPLTVTSAQKNPTAFYLCASTFGVGRFGEQFFGPGTRLTVL.

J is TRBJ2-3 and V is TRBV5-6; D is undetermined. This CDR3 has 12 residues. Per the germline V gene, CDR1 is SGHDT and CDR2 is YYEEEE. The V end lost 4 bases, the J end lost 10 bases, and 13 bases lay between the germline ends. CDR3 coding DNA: TGTGCCAGCAGCCCCGTTTCAGGTGCGCAGTATTTT. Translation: CASSPVSGAQYF.

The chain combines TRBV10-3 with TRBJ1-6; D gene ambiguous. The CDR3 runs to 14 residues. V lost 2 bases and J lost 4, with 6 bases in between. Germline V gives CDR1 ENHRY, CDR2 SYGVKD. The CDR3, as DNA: TGTGCCATCAGTGAGAGAGAATATAATTCACCCCTCCACTTT. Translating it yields CAISEREYNSPLHF.

Here the CDR3 DNA reads TGTGCCAGCAGTGGACAGATCAAGGGAGCTTTCTTT. Translation: CASSGQIKGAFF. The chain uses TRBV2 and TRBJ1-1; D is possibly TRBD1 (5 bases). Trimming pared 4 bases from V and 10 bases from J, leaving 13 bases between. This CDR3 is 12 amino acids long. CDR1 and CDR2 from the germline V gene are SNHLY and FYNNEI.

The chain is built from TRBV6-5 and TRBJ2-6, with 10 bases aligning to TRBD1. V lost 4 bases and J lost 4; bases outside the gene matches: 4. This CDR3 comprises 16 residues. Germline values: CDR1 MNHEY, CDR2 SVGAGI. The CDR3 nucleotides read TGTGCCAGCAGTTTCCGACAGGGGGCGGGGGCCAACGTCCTGACTTTC. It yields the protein CASSFRQGAGANVLTF.

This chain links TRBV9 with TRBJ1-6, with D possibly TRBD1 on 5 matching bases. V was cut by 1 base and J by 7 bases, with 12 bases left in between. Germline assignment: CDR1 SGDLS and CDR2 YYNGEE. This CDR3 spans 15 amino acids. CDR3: CASSVTGLGNSPLHF. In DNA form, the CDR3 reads TGTGCCAGCAGCGTAACGGGACTGGGGAATTCACCCCTCCACTTT.

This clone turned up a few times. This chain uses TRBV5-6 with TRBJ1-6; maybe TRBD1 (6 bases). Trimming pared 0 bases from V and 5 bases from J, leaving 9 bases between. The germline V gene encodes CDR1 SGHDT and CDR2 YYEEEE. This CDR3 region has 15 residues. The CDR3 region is CASSLATGNNSPLHF. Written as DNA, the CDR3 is TGTGCCAGCAGCTTGGCCACAGGGAATAATTCACCCCTCCACTTT. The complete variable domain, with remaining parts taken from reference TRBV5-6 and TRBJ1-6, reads DAGVTQSPTHLIKTRGQQVTLRCSPKSGHDTVSWYQQALGQGPQFIFQYYEEEERQRGNFPDRFSGHQFPNYSSELNVNALLLGDSALYLCASSLATGNNSPLHFGNGTRLTVT.

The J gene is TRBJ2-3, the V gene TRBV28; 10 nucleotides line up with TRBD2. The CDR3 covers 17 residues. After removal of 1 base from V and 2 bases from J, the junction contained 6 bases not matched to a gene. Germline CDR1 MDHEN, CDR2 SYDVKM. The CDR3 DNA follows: TGTGCCAGCAGTTTATCGATCCTAGCGGGGGACACAGATACGCAGTATTTT. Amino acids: CASSLSILAGDTDTQYF. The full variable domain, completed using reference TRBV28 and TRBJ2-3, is DVKVTQSSRYLVKRTGEKVFLECVQDMDHENMFWYRQDPGLGLRLIYFSYDVKMKEKGDIPEGYSVSREKKERFSLILESASTNQTSMYLCASSLSILAGDTDTQYFGPGTRLTVL.

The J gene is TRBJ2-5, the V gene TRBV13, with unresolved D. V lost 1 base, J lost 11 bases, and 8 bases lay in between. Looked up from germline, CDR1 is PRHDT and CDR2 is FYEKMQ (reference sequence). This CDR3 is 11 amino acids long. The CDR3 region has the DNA TGTGCCAGCAGCTTAGCCGCACGGCAGTACTTC. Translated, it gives CASSLAARQYF.

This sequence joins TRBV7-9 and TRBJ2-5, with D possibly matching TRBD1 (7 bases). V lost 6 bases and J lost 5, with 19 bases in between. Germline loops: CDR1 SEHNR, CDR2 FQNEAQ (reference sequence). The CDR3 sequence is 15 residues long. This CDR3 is CASRRLTGAGETQYF. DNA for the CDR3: TGTGCCAGCAGACGACTTACAGGGGCGGGGGAGACCCAGTACTTC.

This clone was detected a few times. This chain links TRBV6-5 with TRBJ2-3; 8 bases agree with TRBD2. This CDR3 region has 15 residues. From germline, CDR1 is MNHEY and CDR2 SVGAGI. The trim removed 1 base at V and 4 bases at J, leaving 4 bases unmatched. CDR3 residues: CASSYYRGGADTQYF. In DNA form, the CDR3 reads TGTGCCAGCAGTTACTACCGGGGGGGGGCAGATACGCAGTATTTT.

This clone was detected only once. The CDR3: CASSAQSSGRNEKLFF. CDR3 nucleotides: TGTGCCAGCAGCGCGCAGTCCTCAGGGCGTAATGAAAAACTGTTTTTT. The chain recombines TRBV7-2 with TRBJ1-4; tentatively, D is TRBD1 (5 bases). The CDR3 totals 16 residues. The germline gives CDR1 SGHTA, CDR2 FQGNSA. Trimming left V 5 bases short and J 4 bases short, with 17 bases between.

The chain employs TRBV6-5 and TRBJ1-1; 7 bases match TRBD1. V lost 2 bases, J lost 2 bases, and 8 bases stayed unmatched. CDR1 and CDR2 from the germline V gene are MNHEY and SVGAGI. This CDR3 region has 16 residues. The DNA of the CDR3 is TGTGCCAGCAGTTACACCGGCGGGACAGTTAACACTGAAGCTTTCTTT. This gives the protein CASSYTGGTVNTEAFF.

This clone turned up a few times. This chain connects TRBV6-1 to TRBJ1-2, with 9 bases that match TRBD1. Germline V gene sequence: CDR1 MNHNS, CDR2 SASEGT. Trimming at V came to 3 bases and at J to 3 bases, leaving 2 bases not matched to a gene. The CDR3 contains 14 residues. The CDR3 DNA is TGTGCCAGCAGTGAGACAGGGGGAGACTATGGCTACACCTTC. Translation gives CASSETGGDYGYTF.

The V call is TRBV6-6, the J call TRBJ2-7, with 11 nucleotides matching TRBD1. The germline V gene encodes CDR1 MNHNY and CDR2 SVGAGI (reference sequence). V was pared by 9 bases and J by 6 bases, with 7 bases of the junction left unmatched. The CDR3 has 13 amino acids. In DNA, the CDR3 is TGTGCCAGTAGCCGGGACAGGGGGTGCGAGCAGTACTTC. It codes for CASSRDRGCEQYF.

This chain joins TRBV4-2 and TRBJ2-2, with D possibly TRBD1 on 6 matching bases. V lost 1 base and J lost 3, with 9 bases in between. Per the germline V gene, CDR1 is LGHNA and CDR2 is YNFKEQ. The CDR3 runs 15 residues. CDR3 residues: CASSQGDTDTGELFF. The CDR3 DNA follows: TGTGCCAGCAGCCAAGGGGACACCGACACCGGGGAGCTGTTTTTT.

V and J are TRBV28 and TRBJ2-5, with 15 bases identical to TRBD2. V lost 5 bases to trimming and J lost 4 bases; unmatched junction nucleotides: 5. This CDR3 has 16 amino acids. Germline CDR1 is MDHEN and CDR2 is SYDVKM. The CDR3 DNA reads TGTGCCAGCAGTCCGGGACTAGCGGGGGGAATAGAGACCCAGTACTTC. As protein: CASSPGLAGGIETQYF.

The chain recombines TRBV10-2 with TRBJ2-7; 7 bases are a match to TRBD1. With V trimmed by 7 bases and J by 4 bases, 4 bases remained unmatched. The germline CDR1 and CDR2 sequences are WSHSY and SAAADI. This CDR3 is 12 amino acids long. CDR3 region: CASNTGAYEQYF. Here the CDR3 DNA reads TGCGCCAGCAATACAGGGGCTTACGAGCAGTACTTC.

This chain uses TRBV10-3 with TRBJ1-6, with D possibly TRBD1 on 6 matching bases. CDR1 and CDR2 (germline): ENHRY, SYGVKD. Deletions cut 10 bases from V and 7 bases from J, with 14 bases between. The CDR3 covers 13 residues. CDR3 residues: CATRQEPNSPLHF. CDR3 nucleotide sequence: TGTGCCACCCGACAGGAACCGAATTCACCCCTCCACTTT.

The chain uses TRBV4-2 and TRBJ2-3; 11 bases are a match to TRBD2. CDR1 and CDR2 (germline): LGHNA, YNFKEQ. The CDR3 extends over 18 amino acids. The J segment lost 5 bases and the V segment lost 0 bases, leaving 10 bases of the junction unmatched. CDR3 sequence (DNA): TGTGCCAGCAGCCAAGATTGGCTAGCGGGGGGCAGTGGAGATACGCAGTATTTT. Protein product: CASSQDWLAGGSGDTQYF.

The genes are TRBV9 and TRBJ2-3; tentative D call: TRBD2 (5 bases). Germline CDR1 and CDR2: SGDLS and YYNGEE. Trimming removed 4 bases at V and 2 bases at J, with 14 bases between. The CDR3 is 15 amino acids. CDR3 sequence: CASSPSQRITDTQYF. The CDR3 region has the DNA TGTGCCAGCAGCCCCTCGCAGCGGATCACAGATACGCAGTATTTT.

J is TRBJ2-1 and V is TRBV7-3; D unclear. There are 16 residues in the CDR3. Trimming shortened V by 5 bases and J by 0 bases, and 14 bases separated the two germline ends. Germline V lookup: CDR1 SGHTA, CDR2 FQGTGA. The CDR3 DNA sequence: TGTGCCAGCAGCCCAATTCCTCGGAGCTCCTACAATGAGCAGTTCTTC. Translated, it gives CASSPIPRSSYNEQFF.

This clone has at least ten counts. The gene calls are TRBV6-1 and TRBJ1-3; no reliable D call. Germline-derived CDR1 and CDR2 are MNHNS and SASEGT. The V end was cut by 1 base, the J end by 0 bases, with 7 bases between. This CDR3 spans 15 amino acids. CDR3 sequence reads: CASSEGSYSGNTIYF. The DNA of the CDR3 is TGTGCCAGCAGTGAAGGCAGTTACTCTGGAAACACCATATATTTT.

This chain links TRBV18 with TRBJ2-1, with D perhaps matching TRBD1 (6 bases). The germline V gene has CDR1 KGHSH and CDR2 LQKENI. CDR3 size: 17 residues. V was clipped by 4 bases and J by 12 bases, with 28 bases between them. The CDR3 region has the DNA TGTGCCAGCTCACTTGAAGGAGAACTCAGGGGAGCACGTGGGCAGTTCTTC. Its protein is CASSLEGELRGARGQFF. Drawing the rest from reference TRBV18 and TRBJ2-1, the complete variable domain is NAGVMQNPRHLVRRRGQEARLRCSPMKGHSHVYWYRQLPEEGLKFMVYLQKENIIDESGMPKERFSAEFPKEGPSILRIQQVVRGDSAAYFCASSLEGELRGARGQFFGPGTRLTVL.

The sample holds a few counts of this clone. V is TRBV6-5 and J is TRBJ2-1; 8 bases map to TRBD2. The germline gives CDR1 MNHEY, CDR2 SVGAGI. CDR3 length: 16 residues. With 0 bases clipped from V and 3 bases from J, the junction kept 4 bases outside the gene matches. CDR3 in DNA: TGTGCCAGCAGTTACTCACTAGCGGTGGACTACAATGAGCAGTTCTTC. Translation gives CASSYSLAVDYNEQFF.

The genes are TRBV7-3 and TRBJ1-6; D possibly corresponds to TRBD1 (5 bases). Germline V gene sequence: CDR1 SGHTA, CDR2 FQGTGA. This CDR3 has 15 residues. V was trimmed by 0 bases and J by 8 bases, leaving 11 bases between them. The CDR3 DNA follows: TGTGCCAGCAGCTTAACAGGGGCCCCGGATTCACCCCTCCACTTT. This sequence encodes CASSLTGAPDSPLHF.

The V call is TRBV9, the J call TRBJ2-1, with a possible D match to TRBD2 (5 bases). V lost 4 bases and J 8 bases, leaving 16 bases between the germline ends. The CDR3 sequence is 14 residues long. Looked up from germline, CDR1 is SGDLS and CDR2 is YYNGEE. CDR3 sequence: CASSTRMSTYEQFF. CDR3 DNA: TGTGCCAGCAGCACTAGGATGAGCACGTATGAGCAGTTCTTC. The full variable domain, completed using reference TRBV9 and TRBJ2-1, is DSGVTQTPKHLITATGQRVTLRCSPRSGDLSVYWYQQSLDQGLQFLIQYYNGEERAKGNILERFSAQQFPDLHSELNLSSLELGDSALYFCASSTRMSTYEQFFGPGTRLTVL.

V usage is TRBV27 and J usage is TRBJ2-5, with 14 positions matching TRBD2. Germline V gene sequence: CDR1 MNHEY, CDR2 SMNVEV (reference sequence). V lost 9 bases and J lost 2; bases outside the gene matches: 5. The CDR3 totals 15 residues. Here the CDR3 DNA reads TGTGCCAGTGGACTAGCGGGGGGTGGTCAAGAGACCCAGTACTTC. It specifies CASGLAGGGQETQYF.